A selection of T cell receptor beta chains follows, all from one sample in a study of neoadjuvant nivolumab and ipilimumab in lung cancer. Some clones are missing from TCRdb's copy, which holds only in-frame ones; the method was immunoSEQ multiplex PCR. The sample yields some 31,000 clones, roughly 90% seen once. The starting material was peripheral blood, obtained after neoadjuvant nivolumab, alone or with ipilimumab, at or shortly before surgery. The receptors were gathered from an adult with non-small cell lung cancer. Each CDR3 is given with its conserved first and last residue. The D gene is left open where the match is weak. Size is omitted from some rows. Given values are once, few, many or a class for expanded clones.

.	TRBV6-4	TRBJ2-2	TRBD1	CASSDSDRGASGELFF	TGTGCCAGCAGTGACTCAGACAGGGGGGCGTCCGGGGAGCTGTTTTTT
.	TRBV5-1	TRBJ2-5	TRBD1	CASSPGTDPSAQYF	TGCGCCAGCAGCCCCGGGACAGATCCTTCGGCCCAGTACTTC
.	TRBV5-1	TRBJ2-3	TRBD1	CASSSDRVTDTQYF	TGCGCCAGCAGCTCGGACAGGGTCACAGATACGCAGTATTTT
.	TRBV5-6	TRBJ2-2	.	CASSFVWAGELFF	TGTGCCAGCAGCTTTGTTTGGGCCGGGGAGCTGTTTTTT
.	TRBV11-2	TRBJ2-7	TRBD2	CASSYTSGPTYEQYF	TGTGCCAGCAGCTACACTAGCGGGCCTACCTACGAGCAGTACTTC
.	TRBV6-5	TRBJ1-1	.	CASSYSSQGKNEAFF	TGTGCCAGCAGTTACTCGAGTCAGGGGAAGAATGAAGCTTTCTTT
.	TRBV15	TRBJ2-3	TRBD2	CATSRELGAGPSHTQYF	TGTGCCACCAGCAGAGAGCTGGGAGCGGGACCATCCCATACGCAGTATTTT
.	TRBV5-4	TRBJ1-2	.	CASSLGGHYGYTF	TGTGCCAGCAGCTTGGGGGGGCACTATGGCTACACCTTC
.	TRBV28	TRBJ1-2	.	CASSPPGWNYGYTF	TGTGCCAGCAGTCCCCCCGGGTGGAACTATGGCTACACCTTC
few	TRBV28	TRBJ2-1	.	CASAPRRGYYNEQFF	TGTGCCAGCGCCCCGAGAAGGGGCTACTACAATGAGCAGTTCTTC
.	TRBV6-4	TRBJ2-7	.	CASSARQESYEQYF	TGTGCCAGCAGCGCCAGACAGGAATCCTACGAGCAGTACTTC
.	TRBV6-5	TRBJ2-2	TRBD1	CASRWDRDTGELFF	TGTGCCAGCAGATGGGACAGGGACACCGGGGAGCTGTTTTTT
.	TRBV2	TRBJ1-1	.	CASSERGQNTEAFF	TGTGCCAGCAGTGAAAGGGGTCAGAACACTGAAGCTTTCTTT
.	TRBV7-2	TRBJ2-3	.	CASSLFRAPRTDTQYF	TGTGCCAGCAGCTTATTCAGGGCACCACGCACAGATACGCAGTATTTT
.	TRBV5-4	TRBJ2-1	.	CASSAQIGGYNEQFF	TGTGCCAGCAGCGCACAAATTGGGGGCTACAATGAGCAGTTCTTC
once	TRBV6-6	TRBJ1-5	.	CASSYGEGGQPQHF	TGTGCCAGCAGTTATGGAGAGGGCGGTCAGCCCCAGCATTTT
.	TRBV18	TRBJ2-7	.	CASSPQGRTTGEQYF	TGTGCCAGCTCACCACAGGGTAGGACTACGGGGGAGCAGTACTTC
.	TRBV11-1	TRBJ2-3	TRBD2	CASSGTGTSVIDTQYF	TGTGCCAGCAGCGGAACAGGGACTAGCGTCATAGATACGCAGTATTTT
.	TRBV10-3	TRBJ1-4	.	CAITQQEWGELFF	TGTGCCATCACCCAGCAGGAGTGGGGGGAACTGTTTTTT
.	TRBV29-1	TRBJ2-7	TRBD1	CSVLGDSSYEQYF	TGCAGCGTTTTAGGGGACAGCTCCTACGAGCAGTACTTC
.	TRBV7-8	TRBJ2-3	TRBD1	CASSLLTGASTDTQYF	TGTGCCAGCAGCTTATTAACAGGGGCCAGCACAGATACGCAGTATTTT
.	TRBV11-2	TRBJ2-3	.	CASSLIRSRTDTQYF	TGTGCCAGCAGCTTAATAAGGTCCCGCACAGATACGCAGTATTTT
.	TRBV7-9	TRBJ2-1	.	CASSLGRFGSDNEQFF	TGTGCCAGCAGCTTAGGTCGGTTTGGGTCCGACAATGAGCAGTTCTTC